This T cell receptor beta chain was captured by sequencing in a study of blood T cell repertoires in COVID-19. Across the study: Italy, Spain and the United States were the sources of the convalescent and acute COVID-19 samples. T cells, B-cell-depleted T cells, or PBMCs provided the cDNA or gDNA that served as material.

The V gene's germline CDR1 is MNHEY and CDR2 SMNVEV (reference sequence). The CDR3 is made up of 14 amino acids. The V and J ends lost 5 bases and 3 bases, in that order; junction bases with no gene match: 3. The authors' processing: Estimated nucleated cell counts came from reference gene primer amplification. The method was immunoSEQ multiplex PCR; TCRdb's version includes in-frame clones alone and lacks a portion of them. For V, J and clone size, that table is used; D and trimming come from the DNA. Of about 30,000 clones in the sample, around 90% were seen once. The TCR sequence derives from a man aged 55 to 70 with active COVID-19. The rearrangement uses TRBV27 and TRBJ1-3; TRBD1 matches at 8 bases. Input material: peripheral blood. CDR3 nucleotide sequence: TGTGCCAGCAGTGACAGGGGTGGTGGAAACACCATATATTTT. This encodes CASSDRGGGNTIYF.